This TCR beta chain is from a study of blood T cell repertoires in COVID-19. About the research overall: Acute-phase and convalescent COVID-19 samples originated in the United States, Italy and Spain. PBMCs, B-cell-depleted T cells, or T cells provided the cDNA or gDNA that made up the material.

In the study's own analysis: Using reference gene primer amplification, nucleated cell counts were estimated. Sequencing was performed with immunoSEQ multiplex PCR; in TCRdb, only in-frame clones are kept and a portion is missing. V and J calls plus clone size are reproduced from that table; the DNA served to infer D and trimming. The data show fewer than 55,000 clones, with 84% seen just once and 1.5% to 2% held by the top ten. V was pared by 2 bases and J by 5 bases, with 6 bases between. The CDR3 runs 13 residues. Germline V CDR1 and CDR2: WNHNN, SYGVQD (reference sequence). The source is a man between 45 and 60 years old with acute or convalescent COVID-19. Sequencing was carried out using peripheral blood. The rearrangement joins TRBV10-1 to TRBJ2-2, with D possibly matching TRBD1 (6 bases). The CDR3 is CASSERGTGELFF. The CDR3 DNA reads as TGCGCCAGCAGTGAGAGGGGGACCGGGGAGCTGTTTTTT.